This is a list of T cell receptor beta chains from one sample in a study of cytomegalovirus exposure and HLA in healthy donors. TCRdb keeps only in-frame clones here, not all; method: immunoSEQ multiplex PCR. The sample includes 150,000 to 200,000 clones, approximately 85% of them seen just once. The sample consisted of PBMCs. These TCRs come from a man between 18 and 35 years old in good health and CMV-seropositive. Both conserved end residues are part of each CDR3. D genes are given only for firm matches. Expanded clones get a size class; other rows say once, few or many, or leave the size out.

CDR3nt: TGTGCCAGCAGCTTGTCGGACACTGAAGCTTTCTTT
CDR3aa: CASSLSDTEAFF
d_gene: .
v_gene: TRBV5-6
j_gene: TRBJ1-1
abundance: .

CDR3nt: TGCAGCGTACGGGGATTGAGCTCCTACAATGAGCAGTTCTTC
CDR3aa: CSVRGLSSYNEQFF
d_gene: .
v_gene: TRBV29-1
j_gene: TRBJ2-1
abundance: .

CDR3nt: TGTGCCAGCAGCGTGGGACAGGCGTACACCGGGGAGCTGTTTTTT
CDR3aa: CASSVGQAYTGELFF
d_gene: TRBD1
v_gene: TRBV9
j_gene: TRBJ2-2
abundance: .

CDR3nt: TGTGCCAGCAGCTCAACAGGGGACCAGCCCCAGCATTTT
CDR3aa: CASSSTGDQPQHF
d_gene: TRBD1
v_gene: TRBV7-9
j_gene: TRBJ1-5
abundance: .

CDR3nt: TGTGCCAGCAGTGGAGGTCAGCCGGGACAGGGAAGGGAAGCTTTCTTT
CDR3aa: CASSGGQPGQGREAFF
d_gene: TRBD1
v_gene: TRBV6-1
j_gene: TRBJ1-1
abundance: .

CDR3nt: TGCGCCAGCGGCCACCATAATGAAAAACTGTTTTTT
CDR3aa: CASGHHNEKLFF
d_gene: .
v_gene: TRBV4-1
j_gene: TRBJ1-4
abundance: .

CDR3nt: TGTGCCATCAGTGTTCCAGGGGATAATTCACCCCTCCACTTT
CDR3aa: CAISVPGDNSPLHF
d_gene: .
v_gene: TRBV10-3
j_gene: TRBJ1-6
abundance: .

CDR3nt: TGTGCCAGCAGTGAACGGGTGAACACTGAAGCTTTCTTT
CDR3aa: CASSERVNTEAFF
d_gene: .
v_gene: TRBV6-1
j_gene: TRBJ1-1
abundance: few

CDR3nt: TGTGCCAGCAGCCGGACAGCTTTTTCGTATGGCTACACCTTC
CDR3aa: CASSRTAFSYGYTF
d_gene: .
v_gene: TRBV6-5
j_gene: TRBJ1-2
abundance: few

CDR3nt: TGCGCCAGCAGCTTCGGGGGGGCTGTCTCCTACAATGAGCAGTTCTTC
CDR3aa: CASSFGGAVSYNEQFF
d_gene: TRBD2
v_gene: TRBV5-1
j_gene: TRBJ2-1
abundance: .

CDR3nt: TGCGCCAGCAGCTTCTCACCCTACGGGACAGGATCCTACGAGCAGTACTTC
CDR3aa: CASSFSPYGTGSYEQYF
d_gene: TRBD1
v_gene: TRBV5-1
j_gene: TRBJ2-7
abundance: .

CDR3nt: TGTGCCAGCAGCTTAGTAGGAGAGCAGTACTTC
CDR3aa: CASSLVGEQYF
d_gene: .
v_gene: TRBV7-2
j_gene: TRBJ2-5
abundance: .

CDR3nt: TGTGCCAGCAGCATGGGACTAGCGGGCCCCTACGAGCAGTACTTC
CDR3aa: CASSMGLAGPYEQYF
d_gene: TRBD2
v_gene: TRBV6-6
j_gene: TRBJ2-7
abundance: .

CDR3nt: TGTGCCAGCAGCCTACTAGGACAGGGGTCCACTGAAGCTTTCTTT
CDR3aa: CASSLLGQGSTEAFF
d_gene: TRBD1
v_gene: TRBV7-6
j_gene: TRBJ1-1
abundance: .

CDR3nt: TGTGCCAGCAGCGTCGTATCTTCTAGCACAGATACGCAGTATTTT
CDR3aa: CASSVVSSSTDTQYF
d_gene: .
v_gene: TRBV9
j_gene: TRBJ2-3
abundance: .

CDR3nt: TGTGCCAGCAGTTACTCGGGAGGGTCCGGGGACGAGCAGTACTTC
CDR3aa: CASSYSGGSGDEQYF
d_gene: TRBD2
v_gene: TRBV6-5
j_gene: TRBJ2-7
abundance: few

CDR3nt: TGTGCCAGCAGTGGGTCCGACAGGGTTTATTCCTACGAGCAGTACTTC
CDR3aa: CASSGSDRVYSYEQYF
d_gene: TRBD1
v_gene: TRBV6-1
j_gene: TRBJ2-7
abundance: .

CDR3nt: TGTGCCAGCAGCTTAACCGGGACAGTAGAGACCCAGTACTTC
CDR3aa: CASSLTGTVETQYF
d_gene: TRBD1
v_gene: TRBV7-8
j_gene: TRBJ2-5
abundance: .

CDR3nt: TGTGCCAGCAGCCAAGCTTCAATCTTGTCCACAGATACGCGGTATTTT
CDR3aa: CASSQASILSTDTRYF
d_gene: .
v_gene: TRBV4-2
j_gene: TRBJ2-3
abundance: .

CDR3nt: TGTGCCAGCAGTGAAAGGCGGGGGGGCCCCGGGGAGCTGTTTTTT
CDR3aa: CASSERRGGPGELFF
d_gene: TRBD2
v_gene: TRBV2
j_gene: TRBJ2-2
abundance: once

CDR3nt: TGTGCCAGCAGCGTAGCAATAGGCGGCAGCCAAGAGACCCAGTACTTC
CDR3aa: CASSVAIGGSQETQYF
d_gene: .
v_gene: TRBV9
j_gene: TRBJ2-5
abundance: .

CDR3nt: TGTGCCAGCTCACCACGGGACACAATCTCTGGAAACACCATATATTTT
CDR3aa: CASSPRDTISGNTIYF
d_gene: .
v_gene: TRBV18
j_gene: TRBJ1-3
abundance: .

CDR3nt: TGTGCCAGCAGTTACCCGGGAACAGATACGCAGTATTTT
CDR3aa: CASSYPGTDTQYF
d_gene: .
v_gene: TRBV6-5
j_gene: TRBJ2-3
abundance: .